The clone carrying this T cell receptor (beta chain) has more than one count but fewer than ten. Its antigen is as yet unknown. TCRdb itself ran the reads through MiXCR, one entry per CDR3 protein. This sample has tens of thousands of distinct CDR3 sequences; about 24% occur once, and the top ten carry approximately 51%. This CDR3 comprises 14 residues. Germline CDR1 is MNHNY and CDR2 is SVGAGI (reference sequence). V was cut by 4 bases and J by 6 bases, with 12 bases left in between. The source of the sample is a study of T cell repertoires in cytomegalovirus infection. Study findings and constraints: HLA-C-restricted CMV clonotypes gave the most frequent clonotype in two of eight donors. Adding up the frequency of public TCR beta families identified people who carried CMV plus the relevant HLA.

This material consisted of CD8+ T cells from cultured PBMCs, taken from culture after CMV antigen stimulation. This clonotype originated in a human donor in good health (CMV status not recorded). Some clones in this sample may be carry-over from other donors' samples. The J gene is TRBJ2-2, the V gene TRBV6-6, with D maybe TRBD2 (7 bases). CDR3 sequence (DNA): TGTGCCAGCAGTTCGCGGGGGCAACCCGGGGAGCTGTTTTTT. This sequence encodes CASSSRGQPGELFF.